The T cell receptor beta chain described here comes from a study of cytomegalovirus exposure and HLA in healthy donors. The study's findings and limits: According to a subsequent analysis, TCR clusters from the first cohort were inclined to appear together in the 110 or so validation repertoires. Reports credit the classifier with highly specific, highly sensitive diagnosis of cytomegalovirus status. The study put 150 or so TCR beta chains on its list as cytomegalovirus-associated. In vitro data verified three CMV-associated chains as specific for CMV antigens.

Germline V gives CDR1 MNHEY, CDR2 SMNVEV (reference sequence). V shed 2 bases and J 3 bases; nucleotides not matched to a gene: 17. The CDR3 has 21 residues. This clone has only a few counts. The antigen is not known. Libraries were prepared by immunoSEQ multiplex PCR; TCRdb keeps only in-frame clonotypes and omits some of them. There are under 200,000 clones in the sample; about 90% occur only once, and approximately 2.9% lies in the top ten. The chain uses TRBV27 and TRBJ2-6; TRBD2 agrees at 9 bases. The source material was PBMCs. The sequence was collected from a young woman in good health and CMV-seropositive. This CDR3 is CASSLKPVLAGGLFGANVLTF. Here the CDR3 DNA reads TGTGCCAGCAGTTTAAAACCCGTTCTGGCGGGGGGGCTTTTTGGGGCCAACGTCCTGACTTTC.